This T cell receptor (beta chain) was recorded in a study of human T cells and chemical hapten exposure. This clonotype was seen many times. CDR1 is KGHDR and CDR2 is SFDVKD in the germline V gene. Trimming pared 4 bases from V and 5 bases from J, leaving 9 bases between. There are 13 residues in the CDR3. TCRdb independently ran MiXCR on the RACE reads; one entry per CDR3 protein. The data contain roughly 190,000 distinct CDR3 sequences, about a fifth of them singletons. The time point denotes: patch test 1, 2 weeks after DPC sensitization. Indicated treatment: therapeutic diphenylcyclopropenone sensitization with weekly scalp DPC.

The chain uses TRBV24-1 and TRBJ2-3; TRBD1 is a possible D gene (6 bases). The specimen was whole blood, collected in connection with sensitization to the hapten diphenylcyclopropenone (DPC). The receptor's source is a woman in her forties or fifties with alopecia areata. Some clones in this sample may be carry-over from other donors' samples. The CDR3 reads CATSDIRGDTQYF. Here the CDR3 DNA reads TGTGCCACCAGTGACATCAGGGGAGATACGCAGTATTTT.